The clone carrying this T cell receptor beta chain was seen at least ten times. Trimming removed 3 bases at V and 1 base at J, with 18 bases between. Germline V gives CDR1 LNHDA, CDR2 SQIVND (reference sequence). The CDR3 is 17 residues long. The sample belongs to a study of T cells in Graves' hyperthyroidism and ophthalmopathy. The source material, RNA transcripts, was used to amplify TCR beta CDR3 regions. Using the HTBI primer set, a first-round RT-PCR was run on the TCR CDR3. TCRdb analysed the multiplex PCR reads with MiXCR anew, one entry per CDR3 protein. The data show some 500,000 distinct CDR3 sequences, 13% to 15% seen once. Diagnosis of hyperthyroidism was new in patients aged 18 to 65, and its duration was under 2 months.

The sequencing input was blood. This clonotype was sampled from a young woman with Graves' hyperthyroidism. The chain is built from TRBV19 and TRBJ1-1; TRBD1 might be the D (6 bases). CDR3 DNA: TGTGCCAGTAGTATTATGGCAGGGGCTATCCGGAACACTGAAGCTTTCTTT. This encodes CASSIMAGAIRNTEAFF.